The 28 T cell receptor beta chains listed next were all sequenced from one sample in a study of shared T cell receptors in the human thymus. Some clones are missing from TCRdb's copy, which holds only in-frame ones; the method was immunoSEQ multiplex PCR. The sample lists approximately 660,000 clones; 88% were seen once. This same sample was also taken into another study, of human thymus T cells.

The specimen sequenced was thymocytes. The source of these receptors is a boy less than two years old with a congenital heart defect.

The V gene is TRBV7-4, the J gene TRBJ1-1, with D maybe TRBD1 (5 bases). From germline, CDR1 is SGHVT and CDR2 SQSDAQ. The CDR3 covers 11 residues. V was trimmed by 1 base and J by 11 bases, leaving 8 bases between them. CDR3 DNA sequence: TGTGCCAGCAGCTTAGGGGGGAGGGCTTTCTTT. Its translation is CASSLGGRAFF.

This clone was counted a single time. The V call is TRBV30, the J call TRBJ1-6; TRBD1 agrees at 8 bases. J lost 6 bases, V lost 2 bases, and 3 bases had no gene match. CDR1 and CDR2 from the germline V gene are GTSNPN and SVGIG (reference sequence). The CDR3 spans 14 residues. The CDR3 is CAWSLGTGNSPLHF. In nucleotides, the CDR3 is TGTGCCTGGAGTCTCGGGACAGGTAATTCACCCCTCCACTTT.

Here the CDR3 DNA reads TGCGCCAGCAGGAAGGGACAGGGGACCGGGGAGCTGTTTTTT. This sequence encodes CASRKGQGTGELFF. The rearrangement joins TRBV4-3 to TRBJ2-2; 10 nucleotides agree with TRBD1. The CDR3 is made up of 14 amino acids. Trimming at V came to 6 bases and at J to 5 bases, leaving 3 bases not matched to a gene. CDR1 and CDR2 (germline): LGHNA, YSLEER.

The genes are TRBV5-6 and TRBJ2-3; 9 nucleotides line up with TRBD2. Unmatched junction bases numbered 9, after V lost 2 bases and J lost 2 bases. CDR1 is SGHDT, CDR2 YYEEEE, per germline. The CDR3 length is 17 residues. The CDR3 reads CASSFPPAGGITDTQYF. The CDR3 nucleotides are TGTGCCAGCAGCTTCCCTCCCGCGGGAGGGATCACAGATACGCAGTATTTT.

This rearrangement joins TRBV5-6 to TRBJ2-2, with 15 bases fitting TRBD2. J gave up 4 bases and V 4 bases, and 8 bases lay outside the gene matches. This CDR3 has 18 amino acids. Germline V lookup: CDR1 SGHDT, CDR2 YYEEEE. CDR3 DNA sequence: TGTGCCAGCAGCCCAAGGACTAGCGGGAGGGGACGCACCGGGGAGCTGTTTTTT. Its translation: CASSPRTSGRGRTGELFF. The variable domain in full, completed from reference TRBV5-6 and TRBJ2-2, reads DAGVTQSPTHLIKTRGQQVTLRCSPKSGHDTVSWYQQALGQGPQFIFQYYEEEERQRGNFPDRFSGHQFPNYSSELNVNALLLGDSALYLCASSPRTSGRGRTGELFFGEGSRLTVL.

The CDR3 loop reads CASSDSPGNTDTQYF. The CDR3 region has the DNA TGTGCCAGCAGTGACTCCCCCGGGAACACAGATACGCAGTATTTT. The J gene is TRBJ2-3, the V gene TRBV6-4, with D perhaps TRBD2 (5 bases). Germline V gene sequence: CDR1 MRHNA, CDR2 SNTAGT. Trimming stripped 0 bases from V and 2 bases from J, with 9 bases between. CDR3 size: 15 residues.

This clone showed up just once. The genes are TRBV30 and TRBJ1-5, with D perhaps TRBD1 (5 bases). Germline V gene lookup returns CDR1 GTSNPN and CDR2 SVGIG (reference sequence). This CDR3 is built from 14 residues. Trimming took 0 bases from V and 7 from J, leaving 13 bases between them. Written as DNA, the CDR3 is TGTGCCTGGAGTGTAGGTCAGGGCAGCCAGCCCCAGCATTTT. Its translation: CAWSVGQGSQPQHF.

CDR3 loop: CASSWGHQSSYNEQFF. CDR3 nucleotides: TGTGCCAGCAGCTGGGGGCATCAGAGCTCCTACAATGAGCAGTTCTTC. The chain employs TRBV13 and TRBJ2-1; D possibly corresponds to TRBD1 (6 bases). The CDR3 runs to 16 residues. Trimming stripped 4 bases from V and 0 bases from J, with 13 bases between. Germline CDR1 PRHDT, CDR2 FYEKMQ (reference sequence).

V gene TRBV18 combines with J gene TRBJ2-2; D gene uncertain. This CDR3 contains 14 residues. V lost 8 bases, J lost 6 bases, and 16 bases lay in between. Germline CDR1 reads KGHSH; CDR2 reads LQKENI. The CDR3 sequence is CASNYQPRAGELFF. The CDR3 DNA reads TGTGCCAGCAACTACCAGCCCCGGGCCGGGGAGCTGTTTTTT. Drawing the rest from reference TRBV18 and TRBJ2-2, the complete variable domain is NAGVMQNPRHLVRRRGQEARLRCSPMKGHSHVYWYRQLPEEGLKFMVYLQKENIIDESGMPKERFSAEFPKEGPSILRIQQVVRGDSAAYFCASNYQPRAGELFFGEGSRLTVL.

The chain employs TRBV27 and TRBJ2-1; 7 positions match TRBD1. Germline assignment: CDR1 MNHEY and CDR2 SMNVEV (reference sequence). V gave up 1 base and J gave up 10 bases; unmatched junction bases: 19. The CDR3 spans 18 residues. The DNA for the CDR3 is TGTGCCAGCAGTTTATACCCAAAGCGACCCGACAGGGAATACGAGCAGTTCTTC. Translating gives CASSLYPKRPDREYEQFF.

This sequence joins TRBV30 and TRBJ2-1; TRBD2 is a possible D gene (6 bases). CDR3 length: 16 residues. V gave up 5 bases and J gave up 0 bases, with 17 bases separating them. Germline lookup yields CDR1 GTSNPN and CDR2 SVGIG (reference sequence). For the CDR3, the DNA is TGTGCCTGGTCCCCGGCCGGGACTCGCTCCTACAATGAGCAGTTCTTC. Its translation is CAWSPAGTRSYNEQFF.

This sequence joins TRBV6-5 and TRBJ1-1; D remains unclear. V was cut by 8 bases and J by 6 bases, with 19 bases left in between. This CDR3 contains 14 residues. CDR1 MNHEY and CDR2 SVGAGI come from the germline V gene. DNA of the CDR3: TGTGCCAGCCTCCCCCTGAGGGAGGCGCCTGAAGCTTTCTTT. Translation: CASLPLREAPEAFF.

The rearrangement links TRBV11-2 to TRBJ1-1; TRBD1 matches 8 bases. Germline V gives CDR1 SGHAT, CDR2 FQNNGV. This CDR3 has 13 amino acids. Germline trimming cut 5 bases from V and 6 bases from J; bases unmatched to any gene: 5. The CDR3 DNA sequence: TGTGCCAGCAGCGCTGGACAGGGCCCTGAAGCTTTCTTT. It specifies CASSAGQGPEAFF. The variable domain in full, with the rest retrieved from reference TRBV11-2 and TRBJ1-1, is EAGVAQSPRYKIIEKRQSVAFWCNPISGHATLYWYQQILGQGPKLLIQFQNNGVVDDSQLPKDRFSAERLKGVDSTLKIQPAKLEDSAVYLCASSAGQGPEAFFGQGTRLTVV.

The gene calls are TRBV6-5 and TRBJ1-2; maybe TRBD1 (6 bases). This CDR3 contains 15 residues. V lost 6 bases and J 4 bases, leaving 18 bases between the germline ends. In germline, CDR1 is MNHEY, CDR2 SVGAGI. The CDR3 DNA sequence: TGTGCCAGCAGACCCGAGGGGGGGCTTACCTATGGCTACACCTTC. This gives the protein CASRPEGGLTYGYTF.

The chain links TRBV27 to TRBJ2-7; TRBD2 agrees at 8 bases. In germline, CDR1 is MNHEY, CDR2 SMNVEV (reference sequence). The length of the CDR3 is 17 residues. The trim removed 0 bases at V and 0 bases at J, leaving 7 bases unmatched. The CDR3 region is CASSLSFAGGVSYEQYF. Here the CDR3 DNA reads TGTGCCAGCAGTTTATCTTTCGCGGGAGGAGTCTCCTACGAGCAGTACTTC.

This rearrangement joins TRBV7-2 to TRBJ2-7; 9 nucleotides align to TRBD1. CDR3 length: 14 amino acids. The V gene's germline CDR1 is SGHTA and CDR2 FQGNSA. The J segment lost 1 base and the V segment lost 6 bases, leaving 4 bases of the junction unmatched. The DNA of the CDR3 is TGTGCCAGCAGATGGGACAGGGAATCCTACGAGCAGTACTTC. It codes for CASRWDRESYEQYF.

The chain recombines TRBV11-3 with TRBJ1-1, with TRBD1 matching over 7 bases. The CDR3 contains 14 residues. From germline, CDR1 is SGHNT and CDR2 YENEEA. V was clipped by 5 bases and J by 3 bases; unmatched bases: 6. CDR3 amino acids: CASSPKDRHTEAFF. The CDR3 DNA sequence: TGTGCCAGCAGCCCCAAGGACAGGCACACTGAAGCTTTCTTT.

CDR3 DNA: TGTGCCAGCAGTGTCCCAGCGGGTCACTCCTACGAGCAGTACTTC. Translation gives CASSVPAGHSYEQYF. The V gene is TRBV6-1, the J gene TRBJ2-7, with a tentative D call TRBD2 (6 bases). Germline V lookup: CDR1 MNHNS, CDR2 SASEGT. The V end lost 4 bases, the J end lost 0 bases, and 13 bases lay between the germline ends. CDR3 length: 15 residues.

V gene TRBV7-8 combines with J gene TRBJ2-1; TRBD1 is a possible D gene (6 bases). CDR1 is SGHVS, CDR2 FQNEAQ, per germline. There are 13 residues in the CDR3. Trimming cost V 1 base and J 6 bases, with 7 bases left between them. CDR3: CASSLEGVNEQFF. For the CDR3, the DNA is TGTGCCAGCAGCTTAGAGGGGGTCAATGAGCAGTTCTTC.

The chain has TRBV6-1 and TRBJ1-1; tentatively, D is TRBD1 (6 bases). Germline V gene data show CDR1 as MNHNS and CDR2 as SASEGT. The V end lost 7 bases, the J end lost 1 base, and 13 bases lay between the germline ends. CDR3 length equals 14 residues. The CDR3 here is CASTEGGQNTEAFF. DNA for the CDR3: TGTGCCAGCACTGAGGGGGGGCAGAACACTGAAGCTTTCTTT.

This clone turned up a few times. This chain uses TRBV28 with TRBJ2-3; 8 nucleotides agree with TRBD2. Germline CDR1 reads MDHEN; CDR2 reads SYDVKM. With V trimmed by 0 bases and J by 0 bases, 2 bases remained unmatched. The CDR3 is made up of 16 amino acids. CDR3 in DNA: TGTGCCAGCAGTTTATGGCGGGGGGTTAGCACAGATACGCAGTATTTT. Translating gives CASSLWRGVSTDTQYF.

J is TRBJ2-5 and V is TRBV30; tentative D call: TRBD2 (5 bases). The CDR3 extends over 12 amino acids. The V gene lost 0 bases and the J gene lost 13 bases, with 15 bases spanning the gap. CDR1 is GTSNPN, CDR2 SVGIG, per germline (reference sequence). CDR3 sequence reads: CAWSVSGKRPYF. DNA for the CDR3: TGTGCCTGGAGTGTAAGTGGAAAGCGGCCGTACTTC. Looking up the rest from reference TRBV30 and TRBJ2-5 gives the full variable domain: SQTIHQWPATLVQPVGSPLSLECTVEGTSNPNLYWYRQAAGRGLQLLFYSVGIGQISSEVPQNLSASRPQDRQFILSSKKLLLSDSGFYLCAWSVSGKRPYFGPGTRLLVL.

The chain joins TRBV7-9 to TRBJ1-5; D call uncertain. In germline, CDR1 is SEHNR, CDR2 FQNEAQ (reference sequence). The CDR3 runs to 15 residues. V was clipped by 5 bases and J by 0 bases, with 11 bases between them. The CDR3 is CASSPRELSNQPQHF. CDR3 DNA: TGTGCCAGCAGCCCACGGGAACTTAGCAATCAGCCCCAGCATTTT. The whole variable domain, remainder taken from reference TRBV7-9 and TRBJ1-5, is DTGVSQNPRHKITKRGQNVTFRCDPISEHNRLYWYRQTLGQGPEFLTYFQNEAQLEKSRLLSDRFSAERPKGSFSTLEIQRTEQGDSAMYLCASSPRELSNQPQHFGDGTRLSIL.

Only one count was recorded for this clone. V and J are TRBV5-8 and TRBJ1-3; TRBD1 might be the D (6 bases). The germline gives CDR1 SGHTS, CDR2 YDEGEE. Deletions cut 4 bases from V and 0 bases from J, with 14 bases between. CDR3 length equals 16 residues. The CDR3 region is CASSPTQGSSGNTIYF. CDR3 DNA sequence: TGTGCCAGCAGCCCAACTCAGGGGAGCTCTGGAAACACCATATATTTT.

The CDR3 region is CATSRDGQPPTNEKLFF. The CDR3 DNA follows: TGTGCCACCAGCAGAGACGGACAGCCCCCAACTAATGAAAAACTGTTTTTT. This chain uses TRBV15 with TRBJ1-4, with D perhaps matching TRBD1 (6 bases). Trimming left V 0 bases short and J 0 bases short, with 11 bases between. CDR3 length equals 17 residues. Germline V CDR1 and CDR2: LNHNV, YYDKDF (reference sequence).

V usage is TRBV29-1 and J usage is TRBJ2-3; 7 bases match TRBD2. V was clipped by 7 bases and J by 3 bases; unmatched bases: 7. CDR1 is SQVTM and CDR2 is ANQGSEA in the germline V gene. This CDR3 has 13 residues. In nucleotides, the CDR3 is TGCAGCGCCAGGCGGGGGTGGACAGATACGCAGTATTTT. It specifies CSARRGWTDTQYF.

This clone was counted a single time. J is TRBJ2-1 and V is TRBV10-3, with 14 bases fitting TRBD2. The CDR3 length is 15 residues. Germline values: CDR1 ENHRY, CDR2 SYGVKD. V was pared by 10 bases and J by 9 bases, with 11 bases of the junction left unmatched. DNA of the CDR3: TGTGCCACCGAGGGACTAGCGGGAGCAGGAGGTGAGCAGTTCTTC. It translates to CATEGLAGAGGEQFF.

This sequence joins TRBV19 and TRBJ1-1; D unresolved. The CDR3 runs to 16 residues. From germline, CDR1 is LNHDA and CDR2 SQIVND (reference sequence). V was pared by 0 bases and J by 0 bases, with 11 bases between. The CDR3 region is CASSIEGSGMNTEAFF. The CDR3 DNA sequence: TGTGCCAGTAGTATAGAGGGCAGCGGGATGAACACTGAAGCTTTCTTT.